The rows below give T cell receptor beta chains drawn from one sample of a study of blood T cell repertoires in COVID-19. The data were produced by immunoSEQ multiplex PCR, yet TCRdb's version contains in-frame clones alone and is incomplete. The table shows 150,000 to 200,000 clones, with around 84% occurring only once. The sample consisted of peripheral blood. The receptors stem from a woman aged 70 to 79 with COVID-19, enrolled during active disease. Each CDR3 is given without its conserved first and last residue. The size field is filled for only some rows; it gives once, few, many or a size class.

ASSLVGTSGTYEQY TRBJ2-7 TRBV5-6 NA
ASSREGRNTEAF TRBJ1-1 TRBV18 NA
ASSWDRTQETQY TRBJ2-5 TRBV11-2 NA
ASKGDQETQY TRBJ2-5 TRBV21-1 NA
ASSWLAGYEQY TRBJ2-7 TRBV6-6 NA
ASSLGTSGRGPYNEQF TRBJ2-1 TRBV7-6 once
ASIPRRARTGELF TRBJ2-2 TRBV5-6 NA
ASSARQGRQETQY TRBJ2-5 TRBV11-3 NA
ASSQPGQVHEQY TRBJ2-7 TRBV3-1/TRBV3-2 once
AWRDYRGVNEKLF TRBJ1-4 TRBV30 NA
ASSPRTGGSKGYT TRBJ1-2 TRBV28 NA
ASSIEGGGGYT TRBJ1-2 TRBV9 NA
ASSEVGQGYGYT TRBJ1-2 TRBV6-1 NA
ASRPGQGAGELF TRBJ2-2 TRBV4-1 NA
ATSPGQGNYGYT TRBJ1-2 TRBV2 NA
ASEGRSPEAF TRBJ1-1 TRBV2 NA
ASRRQGNTGELF TRBJ2-2 TRBV2 NA
ASRRQGARDTEAF TRBJ1-1 TRBV6-5 NA
ASSYQAGSPLH TRBJ1-6 TRBV6-6 NA
ASSGRQGNSPLH TRBJ1-6 TRBV19 NA
ASGLVRVDYGYT TRBJ1-2 TRBV12-5 NA
ASSLQGGAF TRBJ1-1 TRBV6-6 NA